A selection of T cell receptor beta chains follows, all from one sample in a study of T cell repertoires in cytomegalovirus infection. TCRdb called the reads again in MiXCR, with one record for every CDR3 protein. The top ten hold over 3.5% of the sample, which has over 300,000 distinct CDR3 sequences, 9.5% seen once. The sequenced material came from PBMCs. The receptors originated from a human donor in good health (CMV status not recorded). Some clones in this sample may be carry-over from other donors' samples. Each CDR3 is given with its conserved first and last residue. The D gene is left open where the match is weak. Expanded clones get a size class; other rows say once, few or many, or leave the size out.

v_call	clone_size	j_call	d_call	cdr3_nt	cdr3_aa
TRBV6-6	NA	TRBJ1-1	TRBD1	TGTGCCAGCAGTCCGGGGACAGGGGGCTTTCTGATGGCTTTCTTT	CASSPGTGGFLMAFF
TRBV7-2	many	TRBJ1-1	TRBD1	TGTGCCAGCAGCGGGCGGACAGGGGGGGACACTGAAGCTTTCTTT	CASSGRTGGDTEAFF
TRBV12-3/TRBV12-4	NA	TRBJ1-4	NA	TGTGCCAGCAGTCACAGGGCCGCGAATGAAAAACTGTTTTTT	CASSHRAANEKLFF
TRBV5-6	many	TRBJ2-7	TRBD2	TGTGCCAGCAGCGGGGCGGGGGGGAGGAAGGGCGAGCAGTACTTC	CASSGAGGRKGEQYF
TRBV3-1	NA	TRBJ1-5	NA	TGTGCCAGCAGCCATGGAGACATCAATCAGCCCCAGCATTTT	CASSHGDINQPQHF
TRBV5-3	many	TRBJ2-7	TRBD2	TGTGCCAGCAGTTTTTCCGGGACTAGCGGGAGGAGGGCACGGGAAGAGCAGTACTTC	CASSFSGTSGRRAREEQYF
TRBV28	few	TRBJ2-1	NA	TGTGCCAGCAGTTTCTCCCCCCCTCTTACCGGCTCCTACAATGAGCAGTTCTTC	CASSFSPPLTGSYNEQFF
TRBV7-2	many	TRBJ2-5	NA	TGTGCCAGCAGCCCGCCGCGAGAGACCCAGTACTTC	CASSPPRETQYF
TRBV2	many	TRBJ1-1	NA	TGTGCCAGCAGTGATGACGGAACATCCCTGGGCACTGAAGCTTTCTTT	CASSDDGTSLGTEAFF
TRBV28	many	TRBJ1-5	NA	TGTGCCAGCAGAGCTGACAGGTTTATCAATCAGCCCCAGCATTTT	CASRADRFINQPQHF
TRBV7-9	many	TRBJ1-1	TRBD1	TGTGCCAGCAGCCCAACAGCCGGACAGGCGGCTGAAGCTTTCTTT	CASSPTAGQAAEAFF
TRBV7-8	many	TRBJ2-5	TRBD2	TGTGCCAGCAGCCCTTGGGTAGCGGGGACCCAAGAGACCCAGTACTTC	CASSPWVAGTQETQYF
TRBV6-1	few	TRBJ2-3	TRBD2	TGTGCCAGCATCGCTAGCGGGTTAATCACAGATACGCAGTATTTT	CASIASGLITDTQYF
TRBV7-2	many	TRBJ1-4	TRBD1	TGTGCCAGCACCAACCCAGGGGGTGAAAAACTGTTTTTT	CASTNPGGEKLFF
TRBV6-1	many	TRBJ2-7	TRBD2	TGTGCCAGCAGTGAGCCCCCCGGTAGCGGGAGTACCTACGAGCAGTACTTC	CASSEPPGSGSTYEQYF
TRBV28	many	TRBJ1-5	TRBD1	TGTGCCAGCGGTGAGGGGGCAATTATCCTTTATAGTAATCAGCCCCAGCATTTT	CASGEGAIILYSNQPQHF
TRBV27	many	TRBJ1-1	NA	TGTGCCAGCAGTTTACGACCGGTGAACACTGAAGCTTTCTTT	CASSLRPVNTEAFF
TRBV7-3	many	TRBJ2-7	TRBD1	TGTGCCAGCAGCTTAACGCGGACAGGGGGTTCTCACGAGCAGTACTTC	CASSLTRTGGSHEQYF
TRBV5-1	few	TRBJ2-5	TRBD2	TGCGCCAGCAGCTCGGCTGTAGCGGGCCCCTTGGGGGAGACCCAGTACTTC	CASSSAVAGPLGETQYF
TRBV7-2	many	TRBJ1-5	NA	TGTGCCAGCAGCTTAGCCTTACGGAGCAATCAGCCCCAGCATTTT	CASSLALRSNQPQHF
TRBV27	many	TRBJ2-1	TRBD2	TGTGCCAGCAGTCTCCTCGGGATCGGGGGGGCTGAGAATGAGCAGTTCTTC	CASSLLGIGGAENEQFF
TRBV20-1	many	TRBJ2-1	NA	TGCAGTGCTAGAGGGGGGGTGATTGGACTAGAGCAGTTCTTC	CSARGGVIGLEQFF
TRBV7-2	many	TRBJ1-1	NA	TGTGCCAGCAGCTTAGATGGGGCGGGGACTAAAGCTTTCTTT	CASSLDGAGTKAFF
TRBV6-1	many	TRBJ2-7	TRBD1	TGTGCCCTGTGGACAGGGAGCTCCTACGAGCAGTACTTC	CALWTGSSYEQYF
TRBV7-2	NA	TRBJ1-2	NA	TGTGCCAGCAGCTCCACAGCGACAGTTTATGGCTACACCTTC	CASSSTATVYGYTF
TRBV7-2	many	TRBJ1-3	NA	TGTGCCAGCAGCTTAGCGAGTAACCCCACCTCTGGAAACACCATATATTTT	CASSLASNPTSGNTIYF
TRBV6-2/TRBV6-3	NA	TRBJ1-1	TRBD1	TGTGCCAGCAGAAAGACAGGGGGAGTCACTGAAGCTTTCTTT	CASRKTGGVTEAFF
TRBV9	few	TRBJ2-2	TRBD2	TGTGCCAGCAGCGGAGTCAAAAGACTAGCGGACGCCACGGTGGAGCTGTTTTTT	CASSGVKRLADATVELFF
TRBV10-3	few	TRBJ1-2	TRBD1	TGTGCCATCAGCGGGACAGGGAGCTATGGCTACACCTTC	CAISGTGSYGYTF
TRBV10-2	NA	TRBJ2-5	NA	TGCGCCAGCAGTGACTTAGGTCCCCAGTACTTC	CASSDLGPQYF
TRBV6-6	NA	TRBJ2-7	TRBD1	TGTGCCAGCAGTTACGGAGCACAGGGGCCCGCTCACGAGCAGTACTTC	CASSYGAQGPAHEQYF
TRBV28	few	TRBJ1-1	NA	TGTGCCAGCAGGGAGACAGGCTCCGACACTGAAGCTTTCTTT	CASRETGSDTEAFF
TRBV19	NA	TRBJ1-2	TRBD1	TGTGCCAGTAGTATTGGACAGGGGAATGGCTACACCTTC	CASSIGQGNGYTF
TRBV7-2	many	TRBJ2-1	NA	TGTGCCAGCAGCTTAGGACTAGAGATAGGTGAGCAGTTCTTC	CASSLGLEIGEQFF
TRBV12-3/TRBV12-4	many	TRBJ2-7	TRBD1	TGTGCCAGCAGTTACGTCGGGACAGGGGGCCACGAGCAGTACTTC	CASSYVGTGGHEQYF
TRBV4-2	NA	TRBJ2-2	TRBD2	TGTGCCAGCAGCCAAGATCCGGGGGGGGAGGTCACCGGGGAGCTGTTTTTT	CASSQDPGGEVTGELFF
TRBV7-8	many	TRBJ1-5	TRBD1	TGTGCCAGCAGCTCCCGGGACAGAGAAAATCAGCCCCAGCATTTT	CASSSRDRENQPQHF
TRBV7-6	NA	TRBJ1-3	NA	TGTGCCAGCGCTCCTGAAGGAAACACCATATATTTT	CASAPEGNTIYF
TRBV15	NA	TRBJ1-2	TRBD1	TGTGCCACCAGCAGAGATCGGGGACAGGGGCCGACTAACTATGGCTACACCTTC	CATSRDRGQGPTNYGYTF
TRBV2	NA	TRBJ1-1	NA	TGTGCCAGCAGTGAAGTGGGGTTGGGGGTCACTGAAGCTTTCTTT	CASSEVGLGVTEAFF
TRBV4-3	many	TRBJ1-6	NA	TGCGCCAGCAGCCAAGATCGTCGGGTTTCACCCCTCCACTTT	CASSQDRRVSPLHF
TRBV7-2	many	TRBJ1-1	NA	TGTGCCAGCAGCGCTCAGTGGGGAGCTTTCTTT	CASSAQWGAFF
TRBV29-1	many	TRBJ2-7	NA	TGCAGCGTTGCCCAGGCGTCCTACGAGCAGTACTTC	CSVAQASYEQYF
TRBV2	few	TRBJ1-5	NA	TGTGCCAGCAGTGGGCGAAGAGCGGGGGATCAGCCCCAGCATTTT	CASSGRRAGDQPQHF
TRBV6-1	many	TRBJ2-7	NA	TGTGCCAGCAGCGGGACGGAAACGGCATCCTACGAGCAGTACTTC	CASSGTETASYEQYF
TRBV7-9	many	TRBJ1-5	NA	TGTGCCAGCAGCTTAGGCACTACGGGGGAGCCCCAGCATTTT	CASSLGTTGEPQHF
TRBV7-2	many	TRBJ2-4	TRBD2	TGTGCCAGCAGCTTATGGGCGGGAGGGCCGACCAAAAACATTCAGTACTTC	CASSLWAGGPTKNIQYF
TRBV24-1	NA	TRBJ2-1	NA	TGTGCCACCAGTGATTTAGGAAAGAACAATGAGCAGTTCTTC	CATSDLGKNNEQFF
TRBV30	few	TRBJ2-7	TRBD1	TGTGCCTGGAGTGTACAAAGGACAGGGGGCCACGAGCAGTACTTC	CAWSVQRTGGHEQYF
TRBV4-1	few	TRBJ2-7	NA	TGCGCCAGCAGCCAAGGGGACGGCCCCTACGAGCAGTACTTC	CASSQGDGPYEQYF
TRBV6-2/TRBV6-3	many	TRBJ2-1	TRBD2	TGTGCCAGCAGTTACTCCGCCGCCCTAGCGGGCCTAATCAATGAGCAGTTCTTC	CASSYSAALAGLINEQFF
TRBV19	NA	TRBJ1-2	NA	TGTGCCAGTAGTACCTTAGACAGTTCTTATGGCTACACCTTC	CASSTLDSSYGYTF
TRBV7-6	many	TRBJ2-3	NA	TGTGCCAGCAGCTTAAGGGGGGCGCTAAAGGCAGATACGCAGTATTTT	CASSLRGALKADTQYF